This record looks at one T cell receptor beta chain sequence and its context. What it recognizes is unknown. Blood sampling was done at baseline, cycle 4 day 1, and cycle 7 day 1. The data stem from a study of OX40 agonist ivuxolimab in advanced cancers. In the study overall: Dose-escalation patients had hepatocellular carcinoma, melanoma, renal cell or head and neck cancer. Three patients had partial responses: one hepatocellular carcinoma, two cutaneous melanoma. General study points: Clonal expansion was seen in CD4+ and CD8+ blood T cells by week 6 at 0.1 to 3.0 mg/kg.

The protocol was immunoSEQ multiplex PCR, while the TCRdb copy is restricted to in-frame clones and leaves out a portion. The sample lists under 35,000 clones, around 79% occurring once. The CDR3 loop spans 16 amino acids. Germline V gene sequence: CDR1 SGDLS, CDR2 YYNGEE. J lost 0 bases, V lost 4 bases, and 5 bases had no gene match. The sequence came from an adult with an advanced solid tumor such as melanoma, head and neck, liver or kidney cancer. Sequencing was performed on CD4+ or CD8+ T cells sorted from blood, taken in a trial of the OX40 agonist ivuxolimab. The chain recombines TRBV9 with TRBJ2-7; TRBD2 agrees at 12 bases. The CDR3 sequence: CASSPGTSGPSYEQYF. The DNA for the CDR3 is TGTGCCAGCAGCCCTGGGACTAGCGGGCCCTCCTACGAGCAGTACTTC.